The 8 T cell receptor beta chains below all came from one sample that was sequenced in a study of monozygotic twins with inflammatory bowel disease. TCRdb re-called the 5' RACE reads and shows each CDR3 protein once, DNA omitted. Found here are approximately 400,000 distinct CDR3 sequences; the top ten clones hold about 2.6%. What was sequenced was blood. The source is a human donor with ulcerative colitis or Crohn's disease, or a healthy co-twin of an affected twin (not recorded which).

The rearrangement links TRBV7-2 to TRBJ2-7. Germline V gene sequence: CDR1 SGHTA, CDR2 FQGNSA. The CDR3 loop spans 15 amino acids. CDR3 protein: CASSYHPGSSYEQYF.

The chain is built from TRBV20-1 and TRBJ1-5. This CDR3 spans 15 amino acids. Germline-derived CDR1 and CDR2 are DFQATT and SNEGSKA (reference sequence). CDR3 loop: CSARDNGPSNQPQHF.

This chain joins TRBV12-3 or TRBV12-4 and TRBJ1-5. The CDR3 sequence is 15 residues long. The CDR3 loop reads CASSLTMTSGQPQHF.

V is TRBV20-1 and J is TRBJ2-7; TCRdb's D call of TRBD1 is untestable without DNA. The CDR3 is made up of 15 amino acids. Germline CDR1 DFQATT, CDR2 SNEGSKA (reference sequence). CDR3 sequence: CSATLLGGAPYEQYF.

This chain joins TRBV7-6 and TRBJ2-7; TCRdb's assignment of TRBD1 cannot be checked, as there is no DNA. The germline gives CDR1 SGHVS, CDR2 FNYEAQ. This CDR3 comprises 15 residues. The CDR3 reads CASSTRTGGSYEQYF. Together with reference TRBV7-6 and TRBJ2-7, the CDR3 gives the full variable domain: GAGVSQSPRYKVTKRGQDVALRCDPISGHVSLYWYRQALGQGPEFLTYFNYEAQQDKSGLPNDRFSAERPEGSISTLTIQRTEQRDSAMYRCASSTRTGGSYEQYFGPGTRLTVT.

This sequence joins TRBV25-1 and TRBJ1-6; TCRdb returns TRBD1, unconfirmable since there is no DNA. This CDR3 contains 19 residues. Germline V gene data show CDR1 as MGHDK and CDR2 as SYGVNS. The chain's CDR3 is CASSARDRGGSSYNSPLHF.

CDR3 amino acids: CASSLPSYEQYF. The chain has TRBV5-1 and TRBJ2-7. The CDR3 runs to 12 residues. Germline CDR1 reads SGHRS; CDR2 reads YFSETQ.

This chain joins TRBV15 and TRBJ2-1; with no DNA, the TCRdb D assignment of TRBD2 cannot be verified. This CDR3 is 16 amino acids long. The V gene's germline CDR1 is LNHNV and CDR2 YYDKDF (reference sequence). The CDR3 loop is CATSRLTSGSYNEQFF.